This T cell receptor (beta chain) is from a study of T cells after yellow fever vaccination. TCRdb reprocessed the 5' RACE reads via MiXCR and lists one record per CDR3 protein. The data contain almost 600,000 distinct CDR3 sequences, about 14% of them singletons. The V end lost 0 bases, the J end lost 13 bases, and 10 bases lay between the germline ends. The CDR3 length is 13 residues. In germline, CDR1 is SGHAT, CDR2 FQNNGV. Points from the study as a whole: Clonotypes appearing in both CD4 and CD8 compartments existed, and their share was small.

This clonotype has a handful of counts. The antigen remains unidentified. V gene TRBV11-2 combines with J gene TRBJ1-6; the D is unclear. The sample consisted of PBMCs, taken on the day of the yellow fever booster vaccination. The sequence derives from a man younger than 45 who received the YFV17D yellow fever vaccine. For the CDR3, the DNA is TGTGCCAGCAGCTTAGATCAGGCCCTGCCCCTCCACTTT. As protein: CASSLDQALPLHF.